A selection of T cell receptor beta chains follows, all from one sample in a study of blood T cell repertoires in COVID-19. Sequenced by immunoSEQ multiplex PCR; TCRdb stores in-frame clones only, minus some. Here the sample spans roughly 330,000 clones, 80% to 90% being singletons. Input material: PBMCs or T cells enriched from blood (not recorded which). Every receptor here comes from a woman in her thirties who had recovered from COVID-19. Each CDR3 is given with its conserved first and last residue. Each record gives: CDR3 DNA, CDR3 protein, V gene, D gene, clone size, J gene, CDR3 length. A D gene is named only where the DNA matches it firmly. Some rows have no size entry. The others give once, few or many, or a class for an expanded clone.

cdr3_nt: TGTGCCAGCAGCGGCAAGGGACAGGGGGACACTGAAGCTTTCTTT; cdr3_aa: CASSGKGQGDTEAFF; v_call: TRBV5-4; d_call: TRBD1; clone_size: .; j_call: TRBJ1-1; cdr3_length: 15
cdr3_nt: TGTGCCAGCAGTGAGGTTGGCAGGGGAAAGGATGGCTACACCTTC; cdr3_aa: CASSEVGRGKDGYTF; v_call: TRBV2; d_call: .; clone_size: .; j_call: TRBJ1-2; cdr3_length: 15
cdr3_nt: TGTGCCAGCAGCCAAGTCGGGATCGTGGATGGCTACACCTTC; cdr3_aa: CASSQVGIVDGYTF; v_call: TRBV3-1/TRBV3-2; d_call: .; clone_size: .; j_call: TRBJ1-2; cdr3_length: 14
cdr3_nt: TGTGCCAGCAGTCTCGGACTGACTGAAGCTTTCTTT; cdr3_aa: CASSLGLTEAFF; v_call: TRBV13; d_call: .; clone_size: .; j_call: TRBJ1-1; cdr3_length: 12
cdr3_nt: TGTGCCAGTAGTCCCCGAGTGGACAGGGTGGACACTGAAGCTTTCTTT; cdr3_aa: CASSPRVDRVDTEAFF; v_call: TRBV19; d_call: TRBD1; clone_size: .; j_call: TRBJ1-1; cdr3_length: 16
cdr3_nt: TGTGCCAGCAGCCAAGTTGACAGATTGAGCTCTGGAAACACCATATATTTT; cdr3_aa: CASSQVDRLSSGNTIYF; v_call: TRBV14; d_call: .; clone_size: .; j_call: TRBJ1-3; cdr3_length: 17
cdr3_nt: TGTGCCAGCATCGGTGGCTCTGGAAACACCATATATTTT; cdr3_aa: CASIGGSGNTIYF; v_call: TRBV28; d_call: .; clone_size: .; j_call: TRBJ1-3; cdr3_length: 13
cdr3_nt: TGTGCCAGTAGTACCCAGGTTATCTCAACCGAAGCTTTCTTT; cdr3_aa: CASSTQVISTEAFF; v_call: TRBV19; d_call: .; clone_size: .; j_call: TRBJ1-1; cdr3_length: 14
cdr3_nt: TGTGCCAGCACGTCGATGGGACAGGGGTCTTGGGCTTTCTTT; cdr3_aa: CASTSMGQGSWAFF; v_call: TRBV2; d_call: TRBD1; clone_size: .; j_call: TRBJ1-1; cdr3_length: 14
cdr3_nt: TGCGCCAGCAGCTTGGGTCAGGCAACCGGAGGGGATACGCAGTATTTT; cdr3_aa: CASSLGQATGGDTQYF; v_call: TRBV5-1; d_call: .; clone_size: .; j_call: TRBJ2-3; cdr3_length: 16
cdr3_nt: TGCAGCGTTGAAGGGGCAGGGAACTATGGCTACACCTTC; cdr3_aa: CSVEGAGNYGYTF; v_call: TRBV29-1; d_call: .; clone_size: once; j_call: TRBJ1-2; cdr3_length: 13
cdr3_nt: TGTGCCAGCAGTTTTATCGGGACTAGCGGGGCCACTGTCTACAATGAGCAGTTCTTC; cdr3_aa: CASSFIGTSGATVYNEQFF; v_call: TRBV27; d_call: TRBD2; clone_size: .; j_call: TRBJ2-1; cdr3_length: 19
cdr3_nt: TGTGCCAGCAGCCTGACAGGAGAAGAGCAGTTCTTC; cdr3_aa: CASSLTGEEQFF; v_call: TRBV5-6; d_call: .; clone_size: .; j_call: TRBJ2-1; cdr3_length: 12
cdr3_nt: TGTGCCAGCAGCCGGACTAGCGGGGGGGCCGGGGAGCTGTTTTTT; cdr3_aa: CASSRTSGGAGELFF; v_call: TRBV7-2; d_call: TRBD2; clone_size: .; j_call: TRBJ2-2; cdr3_length: 15